This T cell receptor (beta chain) was documented in a study of blood T cells in healthy people across ages. Using a J-beta primer mix together with a sample-barcoded 5' primer, a second PCR was run for roughly 7 to 11 cycles. TCRdb re-derived calls from the 5' RACE reads in MiXCR, one entry per CDR3 protein. Counted here are 1.5 million to 2 million distinct CDR3 sequences, approximately 40% occurring once; the ten biggest clones make up roughly 24%. CDR3 length equals 16 residues. In germline, CDR1 is SGHAT, CDR2 FQNNGV. The V segment lost 2 bases and the J segment 4 bases; nucleotides outside the gene matches: 4.

The V and J genes are TRBV11-2 and TRBJ2-1, with 11 bases matching TRBD2. The receptor was derived from a human donor in good health. Material: blood. The chain's CDR3 is CASSLPLAGGYNEQFF. CDR3 nucleotide sequence: TGTGCCAGCAGCTTACCTCTAGCGGGGGGTTACAATGAGCAGTTCTTC.